The clone carrying this TCR beta chain occurred a few times. This sample is part of a study of response to subunit inactivated influenza vaccine. This CDR3 comprises 15 residues. The ends lost 6 bases at V and 5 bases at J; junction bases unmatched: 5. Germline V CDR1 and CDR2: MNHNS, SASEGT. MiXCR, applied by TCRdb to the RT-PCR reads, yields one record per CDR3 protein. The sample has 150,000 to 200,000 distinct CDR3 sequences, more than 10% seen once. The sample also formed part of further work on T cells expressing NK-cell markers. That source adds: UMI-tagged 5'RACE template switching yielded the TCR beta cDNA. Sorting was restricted to alpha-beta TCR T cells by an anti-gamma-delta TCR antibody in several experiments.

The specimen was CD8+ T cells sorted from PBMCs, collected roughly 12 days after vaccination. The clonotype was recovered from a man aged 50 or older who received an inactivated influenza vaccine. The chain has TRBV6-1 and TRBJ2-7, with 15 bases that match TRBD2. CDR3 loop: CASRIGLAGGHEQYF. The CDR3 DNA follows: TGTGCCAGCAGAATAGGACTAGCGGGGGGGCACGAGCAGTACTTC.